This T cell receptor (beta chain) was sequenced in a study of cytomegalovirus exposure and HLA in healthy donors. Study-level background: Drawn from HLA-typed donors, roughly 87 million unique TCRs were held in an early data release.

With regard to this clone: The antigen remains unidentified.

PCR used 60 Vbeta primers and 13 Jbeta primers. TCRdb's table, derived via immunoSEQ multiplex PCR, lists solely in-frame clones and lacks some. This table holds about 140,000 clones, around 80% found once. Study outcomes and limitations: Most observed TCR sequences were rare, whereas some public TCRs were detected in many donors. Most CMV-associated TCR beta chains appeared HLA-restricted in a later analysis. Researchers catalogued some 160 TCR beta chains as cytomegalovirus-associated.

The CDR3 length is 16 residues. The sequenced sample consisted of PBMCs. This receptor was identified in a man younger than 40 in good health and CMV-seropositive. The gene calls are TRBV21-1 and TRBJ2-1; TRBD2 was called by the table and not checked on the DNA. TRBV21-1 is a pseudogene. The chain's CDR3 is CASSKEWSGNHNEQFF. The CDR3 nucleotides are TGTGCCAGCAGCAAAGAATGGTCCGGGAACCACAATGAGCAGTTCTTC.